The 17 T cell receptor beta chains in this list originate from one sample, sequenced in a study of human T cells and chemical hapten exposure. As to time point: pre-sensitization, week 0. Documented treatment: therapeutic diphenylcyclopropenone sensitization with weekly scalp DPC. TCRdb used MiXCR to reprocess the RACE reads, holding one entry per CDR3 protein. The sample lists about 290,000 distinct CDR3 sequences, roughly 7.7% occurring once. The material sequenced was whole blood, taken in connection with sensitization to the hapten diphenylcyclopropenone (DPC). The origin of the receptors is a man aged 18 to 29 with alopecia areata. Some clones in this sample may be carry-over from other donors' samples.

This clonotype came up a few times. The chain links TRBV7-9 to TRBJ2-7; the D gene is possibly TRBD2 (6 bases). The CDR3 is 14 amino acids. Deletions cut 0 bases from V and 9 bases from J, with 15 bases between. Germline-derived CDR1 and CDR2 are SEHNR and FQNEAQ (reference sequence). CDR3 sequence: CASSLAEGRSRQYV. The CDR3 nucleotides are TGTGCCAGCAGCTTAGCGGAGGGCAGGTCAAGGCAGTACGTC.

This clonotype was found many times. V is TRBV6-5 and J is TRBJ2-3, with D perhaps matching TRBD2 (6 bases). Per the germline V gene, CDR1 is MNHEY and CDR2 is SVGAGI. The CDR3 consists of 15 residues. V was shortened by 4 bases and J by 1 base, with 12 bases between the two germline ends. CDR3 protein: CASSFAGLRTDTQYF. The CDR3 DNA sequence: TGTGCCAGCAGTTTTGCGGGGCTTCGCACAGATACGCAGTATTTT.

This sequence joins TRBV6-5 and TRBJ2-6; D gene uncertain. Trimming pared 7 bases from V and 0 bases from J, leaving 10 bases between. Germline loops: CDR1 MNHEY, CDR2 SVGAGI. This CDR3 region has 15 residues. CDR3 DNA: TGTGCCAGCAAGATCTTAAGCTCTGGGGCCAACGTCCTGACTTTC. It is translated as CASKILSSGANVLTF.

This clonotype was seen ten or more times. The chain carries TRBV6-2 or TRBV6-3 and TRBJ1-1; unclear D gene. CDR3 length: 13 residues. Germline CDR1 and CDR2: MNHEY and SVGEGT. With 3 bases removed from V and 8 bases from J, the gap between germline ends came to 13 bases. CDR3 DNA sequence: TGTGCCAGCAGTTATCGGGTCGATCCCGAAGCTTTCTTT. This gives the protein CASSYRVDPEAFF.

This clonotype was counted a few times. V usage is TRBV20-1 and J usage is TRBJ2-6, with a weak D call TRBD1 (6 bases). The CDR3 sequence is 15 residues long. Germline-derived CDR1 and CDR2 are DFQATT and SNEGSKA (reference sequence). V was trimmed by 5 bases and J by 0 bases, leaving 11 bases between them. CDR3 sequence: CSAETGLSGANVLTF. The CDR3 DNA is TGCAGTGCTGAGACAGGCCTCTCTGGGGCCAACGTCCTGACTTTC.

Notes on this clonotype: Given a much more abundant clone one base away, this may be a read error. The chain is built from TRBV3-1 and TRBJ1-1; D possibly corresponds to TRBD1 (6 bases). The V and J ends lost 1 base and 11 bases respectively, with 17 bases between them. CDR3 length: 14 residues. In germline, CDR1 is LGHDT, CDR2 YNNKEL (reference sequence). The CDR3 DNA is TGTGCCAGCAGCCAAGGAGCGGGACACGGGAGGGCTTTCTTT. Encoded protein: CASSQGAGHGRAFF.

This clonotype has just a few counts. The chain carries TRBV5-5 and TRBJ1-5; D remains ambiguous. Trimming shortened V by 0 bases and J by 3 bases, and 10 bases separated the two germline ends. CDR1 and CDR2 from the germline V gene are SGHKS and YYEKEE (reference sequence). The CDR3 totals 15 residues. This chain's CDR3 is CASSLEGQNNQPQHF. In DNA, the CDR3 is TGTGCCAGCAGCTTGGAGGGCCAGAACAATCAGCCCCAGCATTTT.

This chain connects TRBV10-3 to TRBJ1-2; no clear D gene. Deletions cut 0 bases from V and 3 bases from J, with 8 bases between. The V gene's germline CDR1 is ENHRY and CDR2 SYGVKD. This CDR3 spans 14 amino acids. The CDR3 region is CAISESMRDYGYTF. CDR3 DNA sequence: TGTGCCATCAGTGAGTCGATGCGTGACTATGGCTACACCTTC.

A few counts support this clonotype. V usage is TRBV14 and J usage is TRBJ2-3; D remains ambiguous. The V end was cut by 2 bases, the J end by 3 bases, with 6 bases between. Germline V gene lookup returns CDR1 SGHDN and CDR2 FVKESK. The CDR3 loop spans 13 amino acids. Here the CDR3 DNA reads TGTGCCAGCAGCCAACCCTCTACAGATACGCAGTATTTT. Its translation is CASSQPSTDTQYF. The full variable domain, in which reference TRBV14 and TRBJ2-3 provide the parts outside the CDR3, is EAGVTQFPSHSVIEKGQTVTLRCDPISGHDNLYWYRRVMGKEIKFLLHFVKESKQDESGMPNNRFLAERTGGTYSTLKVQPAELEDSGVYFCASSQPSTDTQYFGPGTRLTVL.

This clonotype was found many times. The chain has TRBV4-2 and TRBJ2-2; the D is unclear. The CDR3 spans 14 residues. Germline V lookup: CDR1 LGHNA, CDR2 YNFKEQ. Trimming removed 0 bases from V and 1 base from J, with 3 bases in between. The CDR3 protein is CASSQEGNTGELFF. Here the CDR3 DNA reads TGTGCCAGCAGCCAAGAGGGGAACACCGGGGAGCTGTTTTTT.

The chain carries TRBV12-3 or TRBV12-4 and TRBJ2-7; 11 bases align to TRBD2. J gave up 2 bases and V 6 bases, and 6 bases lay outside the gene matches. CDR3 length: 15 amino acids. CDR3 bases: TGTGCCAGCAGCCGGGGACTAGCGGTAACCTACGAGCAGTACTTC. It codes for CASSRGLAVTYEQYF.

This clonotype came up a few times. CDR3 residues: CVSSGGPNTGELFF. CDR3 DNA sequence: TGTGTCTCTTCCGGGGGCCCGAACACCGGGGAGCTGTTTTTT. The chain links TRBV10-3 to TRBJ2-2; possibly TRBD1 or TRBD2 for D (6 bases each). CDR1 is ENHRY, CDR2 SYGVKD, per germline. The CDR3 contains 14 residues.

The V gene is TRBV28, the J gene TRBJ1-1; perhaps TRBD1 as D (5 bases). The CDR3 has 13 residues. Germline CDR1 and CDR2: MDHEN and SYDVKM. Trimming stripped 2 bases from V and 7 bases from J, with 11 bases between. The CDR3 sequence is CASSLTGRVEAFF. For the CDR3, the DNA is TGTGCCAGCAGTTTAACGGGCAGGGTTGAAGCTTTCTTT.

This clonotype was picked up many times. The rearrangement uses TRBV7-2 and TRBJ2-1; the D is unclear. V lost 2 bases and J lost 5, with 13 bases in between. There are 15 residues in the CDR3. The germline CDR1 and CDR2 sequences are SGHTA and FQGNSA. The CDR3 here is CASSLRRSRDNEQFF. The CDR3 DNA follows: TGTGCCAGCAGCTTAAGACGGTCGCGAGACAATGAGCAGTTCTTC.

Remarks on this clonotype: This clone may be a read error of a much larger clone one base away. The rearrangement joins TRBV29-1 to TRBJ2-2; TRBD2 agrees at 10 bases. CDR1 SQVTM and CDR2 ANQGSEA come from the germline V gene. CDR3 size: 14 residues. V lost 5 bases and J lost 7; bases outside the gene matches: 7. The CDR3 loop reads CSVSSGGAFGELFF. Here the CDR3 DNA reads TGCAGCGTTTCAAGCGGGGGGGCCTTCGGGGAGCTGTTTTTT.

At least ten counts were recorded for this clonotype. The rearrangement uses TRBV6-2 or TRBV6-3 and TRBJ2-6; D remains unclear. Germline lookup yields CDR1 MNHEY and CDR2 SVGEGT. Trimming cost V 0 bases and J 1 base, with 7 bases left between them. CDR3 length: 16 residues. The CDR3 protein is CASSYSRPSGANVLTF. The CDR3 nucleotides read TGTGCCAGCAGTTACTCGAGGCCGTCTGGGGCCAACGTCCTGACTTTC.

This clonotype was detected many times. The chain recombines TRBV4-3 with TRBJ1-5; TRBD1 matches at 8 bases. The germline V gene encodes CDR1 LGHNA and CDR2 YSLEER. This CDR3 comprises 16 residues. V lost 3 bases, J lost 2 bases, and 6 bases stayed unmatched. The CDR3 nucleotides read TGCGCCAGCAGCCAGATATTACAGGGGGGCAATCAGCCCCAGCATTTT. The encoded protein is CASSQILQGGNQPQHF.